This T cell receptor beta chain was observed in a study of blood T cell repertoires in COVID-19. Looking at the study overall: From the United States, Italy and Spain came samples of acute and convalescent COVID-19. T cells, B-cell-depleted T cells, or PBMCs provided the cDNA or gDNA that served as material.

Germline CDR1 and CDR2: SGHRS and YFSETQ. Trimming cost V 1 base and J 4 bases; bases outside gene matches: 6. This CDR3 has 15 residues. Per the original data handling: Estimated nucleated cell counts came from reference gene primer amplification. This table comes from immunoSEQ multiplex PCR, and its TCRdb copy is limited to in-frame clones, with some not included. V and J calls and clone size are as listed in that table; D and trimming were resolved from the DNA. The sample lists 220,000 or so clones, 80% to 95% occurring once. Seattle cases were enrolled at active infection and followed longitudinally.

Input material: peripheral blood. The receptor was derived from a man between 60 and 75 years old with COVID-19, enrolled during active disease. This chain joins TRBV5-1 and TRBJ2-7; 9 nucleotides align to TRBD1. CDR3 residues: CASSLWEQGAYEQYF. In DNA, the CDR3 is TGCGCCAGCAGCTTGTGGGAACAGGGGGCATACGAGCAGTACTTC.